This TCR beta chain was documented in a study of T-cell reconstitution after alpha-beta-depleted transplantation in children. This clonotype was counted ten times or more. Its antigen is currently unknown. Preparing the TCRbeta library involved the use of unique molecular identifiers. Using its own MiXCR run on the PCR reads, TCRdb lists one record per CDR3 protein. The table lists hundreds of thousands of distinct CDR3 sequences, over 9% of them singletons, with just under 7.5% in the top ten. Findings and caveats of the study: Several hundred expanded graft clones reportedly gave rise to the alpha-beta T cells present about two months after transplant. One year after transplant, T-cell counts and diversity came mostly from newly produced T cells. Where some patients showed high TCRbeta diversity at day 60, it came from recipient T cells and thymic progenitors that had survived.

The V gene end was trimmed by 4 bases and the J gene end by 0 bases; junction bases not matched to a gene: 9. CDR1 is SQVTM, CDR2 ANQGSEA, per germline. CDR3 length: 16 amino acids. This sequence joins TRBV29-1 and TRBJ2-1; 7 bases are shared with TRBD2. The sample in question was PBMCs, obtained before TCRalphabeta/CD19-depleted stem cell transplant. The sequence was collected from a boy less than two years old with acute myeloid leukemia, due to receive a stem cell transplant. CDR3 nucleotides: TGCAGCGTTGGACGGGACTACGTCGGCTCCTACAATGAGCAGTTCTTC. As protein: CSVGRDYVGSYNEQFF.